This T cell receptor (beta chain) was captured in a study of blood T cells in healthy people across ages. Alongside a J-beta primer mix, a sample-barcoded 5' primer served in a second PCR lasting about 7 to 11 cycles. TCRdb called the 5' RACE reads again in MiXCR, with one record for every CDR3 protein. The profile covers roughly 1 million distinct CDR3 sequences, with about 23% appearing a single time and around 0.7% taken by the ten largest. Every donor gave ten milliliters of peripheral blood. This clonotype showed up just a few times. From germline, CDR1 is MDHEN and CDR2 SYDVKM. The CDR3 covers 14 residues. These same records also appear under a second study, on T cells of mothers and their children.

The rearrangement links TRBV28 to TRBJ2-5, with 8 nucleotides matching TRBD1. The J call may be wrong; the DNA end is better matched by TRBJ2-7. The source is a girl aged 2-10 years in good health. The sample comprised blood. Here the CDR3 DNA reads TGTGCCAGCAGTTTCGGACAGGGTTACAACGAGCAGTACTTC. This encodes CASSFGQGYNEQYF.